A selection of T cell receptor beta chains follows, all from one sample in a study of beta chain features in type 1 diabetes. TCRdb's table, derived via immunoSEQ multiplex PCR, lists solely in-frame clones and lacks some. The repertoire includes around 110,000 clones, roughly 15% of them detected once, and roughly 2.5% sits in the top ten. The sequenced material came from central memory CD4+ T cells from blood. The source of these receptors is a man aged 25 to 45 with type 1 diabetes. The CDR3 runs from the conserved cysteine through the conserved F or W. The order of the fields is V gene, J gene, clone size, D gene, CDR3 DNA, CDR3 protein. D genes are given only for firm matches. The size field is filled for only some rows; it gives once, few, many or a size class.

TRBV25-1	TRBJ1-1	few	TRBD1	TGTGCCAGCAGTGAATTGAAGGGGGCCGCCACTGAAGCTTTCTTT	CASSELKGAATEAFF
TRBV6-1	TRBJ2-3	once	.	TGTGCCAGCAGTGAAGTCCCGAGAGGTACGCAGTATTTT	CASSEVPRGTQYF
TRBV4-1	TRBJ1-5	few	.	TGCGCCAGCAGCCAAGACTGGGCCTACAATCAGCCCCAGCATTTT	CASSQDWAYNQPQHF
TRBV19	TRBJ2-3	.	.	TGTGCCAGTACCACTCGGACGGGGGATACGCAGTATTTT	CASTTRTGDTQYF
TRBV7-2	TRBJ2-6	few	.	TGTGCCAGCAGCTTAGTCGGAGGACCGAGCTCTGGGGCCAACGTCCTGACTTTC	CASSLVGGPSSGANVLTF
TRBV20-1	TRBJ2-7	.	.	TGCAGTATGAATACCGGGGGAGAGCAGTACTTC	CSMNTGGEQYF
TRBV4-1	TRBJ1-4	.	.	TGCGCCAGCAGCCACCTTAACACAGGAACTAATGAAAAACTGTTTTTT	CASSHLNTGTNEKLFF
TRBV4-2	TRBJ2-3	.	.	TGTGCCAGCAGCCAAGTGGGGGCGGAACCCACAGATACGCAGTATTTT	CASSQVGAEPTDTQYF
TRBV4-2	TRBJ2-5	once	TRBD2	TGTGCCAGCAGCCAAGATAGCGGGGGGTACCAAGAGACCCAGTACTTC	CASSQDSGGYQETQYF
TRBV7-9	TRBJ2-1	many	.	TGTGCCAGCAGCTTAGCGAGGCGAAGCTCCTACAATGAGCAGTTCTTC	CASSLARRSSYNEQFF
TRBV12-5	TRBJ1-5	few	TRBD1	TGTGCTAGTGGCCCGGGGACAGGTGGCAATCAGCCCCAGCATTTT	CASGPGTGGNQPQHF
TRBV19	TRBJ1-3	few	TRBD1	TGTGCCAGTCGCCCGGAGGGGGCTGCTGGAAACACCATATATTTT	CASRPEGAAGNTIYF
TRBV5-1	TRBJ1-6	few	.	TGCGCCAGCAGCGCGGGTCTGACTGGATCACCCCTCCACTTT	CASSAGLTGSPLHF
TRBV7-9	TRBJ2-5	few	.	TGTGCCAGCAGCTTGCACGCAGGACCGGGACACCCGTACTTC	CASSLHAGPGHPYF
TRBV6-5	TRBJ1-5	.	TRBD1	TGTGCCAGCAGACCGACAGGGATCCGGCAGCCCCAGCATTTT	CASRPTGIRQPQHF
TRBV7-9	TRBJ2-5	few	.	TGTGCCAGCAGCCCACAAAAAGAGACCCAGTACTTC	CASSPQKETQYF
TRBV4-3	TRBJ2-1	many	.	TGCGCCAGCAGCCAAGGGCTGAGACCGGGACAAGGACCCTACAATGAGCAGTTCTTC	CASSQGLRPGQGPYNEQFF
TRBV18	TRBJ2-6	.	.	TGTGCCAGCTCACTAAGGGGCTCTGGGGCCAACGTCCTGACTTTC	CASSLRGSGANVLTF
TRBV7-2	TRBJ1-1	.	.	TGTGCCAGCAGCTTAGAACAGAACACTGAAGCTTTCTTT	CASSLEQNTEAFF
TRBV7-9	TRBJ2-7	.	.	TGTGCCAGCAGCTTTTCCATGGTTTCCTACGAGCAGTACTTC	CASSFSMVSYEQYF
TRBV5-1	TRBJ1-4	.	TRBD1	TGCGCCAGCAGCGACAGGGGAACTAATGAAAAACTGTTTTTT	CASSDRGTNEKLFF
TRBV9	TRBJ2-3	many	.	TGTGCCAGCAGCGTAGCTCTAGGACTCCCGGGGCCCACAGATACGCAGTATTTT	CASSVALGLPGPTDTQYF
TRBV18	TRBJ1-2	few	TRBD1	TGTGCCAGCTCACCGGACAGGGGGTATGGCTATGGCTACACCTTC	CASSPDRGYGYGYTF
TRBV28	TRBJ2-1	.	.	TGTGCCAGCAGTCCCTTCGGGTTAGGGAATGAGCAGTTCTTC	CASSPFGLGNEQFF
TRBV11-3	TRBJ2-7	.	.	TGTGCCAGCAGCCCCCAAGGGAGAGCCTACGAGCAGTACTTC	CASSPQGRAYEQYF
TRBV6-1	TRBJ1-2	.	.	TGTGCCAGCAGTGACTGGGATGGCTACACCTTC	CASSDWDGYTF
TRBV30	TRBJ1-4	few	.	TGTGCCTGGAGTGTGGTGCCGGACGAAAAACTGTTTTTT	CAWSVVPDEKLFF
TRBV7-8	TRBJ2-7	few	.	TGTGCCAGCAGCCAATCGTTTCGGACGGAGCCTTCCTACGAGCAGTACTTC	CASSQSFRTEPSYEQYF
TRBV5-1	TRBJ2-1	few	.	TGCGCCAGCAGCTTTTATGATGAGCAGTTCTTC	CASSFYDEQFF
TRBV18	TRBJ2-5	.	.	TGTGCCAGCTCACCGGGGACATCGCTCCAGCAAGAGACCCAGTACTTC	CASSPGTSLQQETQYF
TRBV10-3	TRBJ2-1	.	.	TGTGCCATCAGACTCCAGGGAGTGGGAAATGAGCAGTTCTTC	CAIRLQGVGNEQFF
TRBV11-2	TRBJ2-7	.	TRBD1	TGTGCCAGCAGTCCCGACAGGGGTGAGCAGTACTTC	CASSPDRGEQYF
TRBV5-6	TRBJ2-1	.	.	TGTGCCAGCAGCCAAAGGGGATGGGCCTACAATGAGCAGTTCTTC	CASSQRGWAYNEQFF
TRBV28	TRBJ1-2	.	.	TGTGCCAACTATTTAGTTAACTATGGCTACACCTTC	CANYLVNYGYTF
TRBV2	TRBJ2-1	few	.	TGTGCCAGCGGTGAATACAATGAGCAGTTCTTC	CASGEYNEQFF
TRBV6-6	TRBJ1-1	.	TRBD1	TGTGCCAGCAGTCGACAGGGCTCTGAAGCTTTCTTT	CASSRQGSEAFF
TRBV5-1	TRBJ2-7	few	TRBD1	TGCGCCAGCAGCTCGGGACAGGGGGAATACGAGCAGTACTTC	CASSSGQGEYEQYF
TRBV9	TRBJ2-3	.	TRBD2	TGTGCCAGCAGCGACCCTAGCGGGGGACTTAGGACAGATACGCAGTATTTT	CASSDPSGGLRTDTQYF
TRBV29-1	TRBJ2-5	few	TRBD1	TGCAGCGGGACGACAGGGTTCCAAGAGACCCAGTACTTC	CSGTTGFQETQYF
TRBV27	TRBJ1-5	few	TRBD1	TGTGCCAGCAGTTTATCGATAGGACAGGGGTCTGATCAGCCCCAGCATTTT	CASSLSIGQGSDQPQHF
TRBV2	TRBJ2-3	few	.	TGTGCCAGCACCCGTGGCGGGGCGATGAGCACAGATACGCAGTATTTT	CASTRGGAMSTDTQYF
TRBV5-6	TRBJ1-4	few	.	TGTGCCAGCAGCTTGGACAAGGAAAAACTGTTTTTT	CASSLDKEKLFF
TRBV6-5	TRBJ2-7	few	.	TGTGCCAGCAGCACCACAGGGAGCTCCTACGAGCAGTACTTC	CASSTTGSSYEQYF
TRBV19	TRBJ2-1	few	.	TGTGCCAGTAGTAAGCGCGGGGATTTCTACAATGAGCAGTTCTTC	CASSKRGDFYNEQFF
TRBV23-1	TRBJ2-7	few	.	TGCGCCAGCAGTCACCCCGCGGCCGACAGGGAACGGGAGCGGTCCTACGAGCAGTACTTC	CASSHPAADRERERSYEQYF
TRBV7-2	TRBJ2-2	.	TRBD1	TGTGCCAGCAGCGCCGGGACAGGGAACACCGGGGAGCTGTTTTTT	CASSAGTGNTGELFF
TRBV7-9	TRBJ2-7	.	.	TGTGCCAGCAGCTCACTAGGGATAAAGAGCTCCTACGAGCAGTACTTC	CASSSLGIKSSYEQYF
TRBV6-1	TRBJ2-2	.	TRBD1	TGTGCCAGCTTCCCCGGGACAGGTTTTATGGGGGAGCTGTTTTTT	CASFPGTGFMGELFF
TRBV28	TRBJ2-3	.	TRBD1	TGTGCCAGCAGTTCCCCAGGACAGGGAGGAGATACGCAGTATTTT	CASSSPGQGGDTQYF
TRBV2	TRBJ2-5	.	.	TGTGCCAGCAGTGGGCAGGGCGAGACCCAGTACTTC	CASSGQGETQYF
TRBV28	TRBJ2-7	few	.	TGTGCCAGCGGAGTGGCCCACGAGCAGTACTTC	CASGVAHEQYF
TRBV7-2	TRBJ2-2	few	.	TGTGCCAGCAGCCTCGACGGAAGGGGCACCGGGGAGCTGTTTTTT	CASSLDGRGTGELFF
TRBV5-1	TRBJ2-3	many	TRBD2	TGCGCCAGCAGCTGGGGGACTAGCGGCACAGATACGCAGTATTTT	CASSWGTSGTDTQYF
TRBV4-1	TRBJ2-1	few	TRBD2	TGCGCCCGCAGCCCCTCCGGGAGCGGGGGGGCCTGGGGTGAGCAGTTCTTC	CARSPSGSGGAWGEQFF
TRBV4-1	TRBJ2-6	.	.	TGCGCCAGCAGCCAAGAAGGGGCCTTGGGGGCCAACGTCCTGACTTTC	CASSQEGALGANVLTF
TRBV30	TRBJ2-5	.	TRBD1	TGTGCCCATAGGGAAGGACAGGGGGGGATACAAGAGACCCAGTACTTC	CAHREGQGGIQETQYF
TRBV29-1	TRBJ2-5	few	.	TGCAGCGTTGAAGGGGCAAGGACTCAAGAGACCCAGTACTTC	CSVEGARTQETQYF
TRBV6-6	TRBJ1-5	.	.	TGTGCCAGCAGTTACTCGACCAGTAATCAGCCCCAGCATTTT	CASSYSTSNQPQHF
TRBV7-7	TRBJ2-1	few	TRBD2	TGTGCTAGCAGCCAAACAACTAGCGGGGGGGCCTATGAGCAGTTCTTC	CASSQTTSGGAYEQFF